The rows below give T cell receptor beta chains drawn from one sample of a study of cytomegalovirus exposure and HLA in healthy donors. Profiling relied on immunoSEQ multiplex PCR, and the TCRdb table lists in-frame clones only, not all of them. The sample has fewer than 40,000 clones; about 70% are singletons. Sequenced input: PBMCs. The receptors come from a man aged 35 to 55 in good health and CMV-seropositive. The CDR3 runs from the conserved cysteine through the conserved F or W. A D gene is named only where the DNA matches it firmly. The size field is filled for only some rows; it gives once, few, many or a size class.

TGTGCCAGCAGTTTACTAGGGGTGGGCTATGGCTACACCTTC CASSLLGVGYGYTF TRBV27 few NA TRBJ1-2 14
TGTGCCACCAGCAATGGATGGACAAACGAGCAGTTCTTC CATSNGWTNEQFF TRBV15 NA NA TRBJ2-1 13
TGTGCCAGCGGCGTCGGGGGAAGCCAGCCCCAGCATTTT CASGVGGSQPQHF TRBV9 NA NA TRBJ1-5 13
TGTGCCAGCAGCCCCCGGGTGGCAGCCGAGCAGTACTTC CASSPRVAAEQYF TRBV7-3 NA NA TRBJ2-7 13
TGTGCCTGGAGTGTTGGAGGGAGCAATCAGCCCCAGCATTTT CAWSVGGSNQPQHF TRBV30 NA NA TRBJ1-5 14
TGTGCCAGCTTTTTCAACCGGGACAAGGAGCCTTATAGCCCTTCGGAAGGCTACACCTTC CASFFNRDKEPYSPSEGYTF TRBV18 few NA TRBJ1-2 20
TGTGCCAGCAGCTTACAGGGTCCCGGAAACACCATATATTTT CASSLQGPGNTIYF TRBV7-2 few NA TRBJ1-3 14
TGTGCCAGCAGCTTAGCGGTGGCAGGGGGTTATAATTCACCCCTCCACTTT CASSLAVAGGYNSPLHF TRBV7-9 NA TRBD1 TRBJ1-6 17
TGTGCCAGCAGCCCCGCCGGGTCGCTCTCCTACGAGCAGTACTTC CASSPAGSLSYEQYF TRBV7-3 NA NA TRBJ2-7 15
TGCGCCAGCAGCCAAGATGCCATCGGGGGCACAGATACGCAGTATTTT CASSQDAIGGTDTQYF TRBV4-1 NA NA TRBJ2-3 16
TGTGCCAGCAGGCACGGAGGGACCCGAAATTCACCCCTCCACTTT CASRHGGTRNSPLHF TRBV28 NA NA TRBJ1-6 15
TGTGCCAGTAGTAGAACTGGGGGGACAGATACGCAGTATTTT CASSRTGGTDTQYF TRBV19 NA NA TRBJ2-3 14
TGTGCCAGTAGTATCGGACAGGGGTCCGGGGAGCTGTTTTTT CASSIGQGSGELFF TRBV19 NA TRBD1 TRBJ2-2 14
TGTGCCAGCAGTTTCCCACAGGGGGTTGGCTACACCTTC CASSFPQGVGYTF TRBV27 NA TRBD1 TRBJ1-2 13
TGTGCCAGCAGGAACAGGGCGCGAAACACCATATATTTT CASRNRARNTIYF TRBV21-1 once NA TRBJ1-3 13
TGTGCCAGCACCGCAGGGATGTCGCACTATGGCTACACCTTC CASTAGMSHYGYTF TRBV2 once NA TRBJ1-2 14
TGTGCCAGCAGGACAGGTGTTCAAGAGACCCAGTACTTC CASRTGVQETQYF TRBV6-5 NA NA TRBJ2-5 13
TGTGCCAGCACCTCGGTGAGCGACACTGAAGCTTTCTTT CASTSVSDTEAFF TRBV27 NA NA TRBJ1-1 13
TGTGCCAGCAGTTTATCTTCAGGGACTGGACCCGGGGAGCTGTTTTTT CASSLSSGTGPGELFF TRBV27 once NA TRBJ2-2 16
TGTGCTAGTGGTTTGGGACAGGGCGGGGATTTAGATACGCAGTATTTT CASGLGQGGDLDTQYF TRBV12-5 once NA TRBJ2-3 16
TGTGCCAGCAGCTCAGAGATGCAGGCAGCCTATGGCTACACCTTC CASSSEMQAAYGYTF TRBV5-4 once NA TRBJ1-2 15
TGTGCCAGCAGATCGTGGACAGGGGGCACTGAAAAACTGTTTTTT CASRSWTGGTEKLFF TRBV2 NA TRBD1 TRBJ1-4 15
TGTGCCAGCAGACCAGGACAGGGTGTACACGAGCAGTACTTC CASRPGQGVHEQYF TRBV11-2 once TRBD1 TRBJ2-7 14
TGTGCCAGCAGCTTGACAGAAGAAGAGACCCAGTACTTC CASSLTEEETQYF TRBV5-6 NA NA TRBJ2-5 13
TGTGCCAGCAGTAAGGGGGGGAGGACCGAGCAGTACTTC CASSKGGRTEQYF TRBV25-1 NA NA TRBJ2-7 13
TGTGCCAGCAGCTTTACGGGAAATGAAGCTTTCTTT CASSFTGNEAFF TRBV7-9 NA NA TRBJ1-1 12
TGCGCCAGCAGCCAAGAAAGGACAGGGTATGAGACCCAGTACTTC CASSQERTGYETQYF TRBV4-1 once TRBD1 TRBJ2-5 15
TGTGCCAGCAGCTGGAGCCGGCCCGGGGACGGGGAGCTGTTTTTT CASSWSRPGDGELFF TRBV5-4 NA NA TRBJ2-2 15
TGTGCCAGCAGTTTCGATGAAAAACTGTTTTTT CASSFDEKLFF TRBV28 NA NA TRBJ1-4 11
TGTGCCAGCAGCTTATCTACAGCCGTAACCGGGGAGCTGTTTTTT CASSLSTAVTGELFF TRBV7-7 NA NA TRBJ2-2 15
TGCGCCAGCAGCTTGGTCATAGCAGAGACCCAGTACTTC CASSLVIAETQYF TRBV5-1 NA NA TRBJ2-5 13
TGTGCCAGCAGCTTAGGGGGCAAGGGGACTGAAGCTTTCTTT CASSLGGKGTEAFF TRBV27 NA TRBD1 TRBJ1-1 14
TGTGCCAGCAGCTTAGTCGAGAGGAACACTGAAGCTTTCTTT CASSLVERNTEAFF TRBV7-8 NA NA TRBJ1-1 14
TGTGCCAGCAGCCCGGGGGGGCCGGTGACCGGGGAGCTGTTTTTT CASSPGGPVTGELFF TRBV11-3 few TRBD2 TRBJ2-2 15
TGCAGCGCTCGGACACCGAACACTGAAGCTTTCTTT CSARTPNTEAFF TRBV29-1 NA NA TRBJ1-1 12
TGTGCCTGGAGTGGAGGACAGGTAGCGGGCTACACCTTC CAWSGGQVAGYTF TRBV30 NA TRBD1 TRBJ1-2 13
TGTGCCAGTCCCGGGGGGAGCCACTACGAGCAGTACTTC CASPGGSHYEQYF TRBV5-3 NA TRBD2 TRBJ2-7 13
TGTGCCAGCAGCTTAAATCCCGGGGATGCTGAAGCTTTCTTT CASSLNPGDAEAFF TRBV7-3 NA NA TRBJ1-1 14
TGCGCCAGCAGTAGAATCCTTACCGGGGAGCTGTTTTTT CASSRILTGELFF TRBV5-1 few NA TRBJ2-2 13
TGTGCCAGCGTAGTGCGTGGTAGTAACTATGGCTACACCTTC CASVVRGSNYGYTF TRBV19 NA NA TRBJ1-2 14
TGTGCCAGCAGCCTAACGGGGTACAATGAGCAGTTCTTC CASSLTGYNEQFF TRBV7-7 NA NA TRBJ2-1 13
TGCGCCAGCAGCCAGACCGGGACTGCCCCAACTGAGCAGTTCTTC CASSQTGTAPTEQFF TRBV4-1 once NA TRBJ2-1 15
TGTGCCAGCAGCGTGCCCAGTAATGGCTACACCTTC CASSVPSNGYTF TRBV5-5 once NA TRBJ1-2 12
TGTGCCAGCAGCTTAGCGAAGACTATCTACGAGCAGTACTTC CASSLAKTIYEQYF TRBV7-8 NA NA TRBJ2-7 14
TGTGCCACCCGACAGGGCGACGAAAAACTGTTTTTT CATRQGDEKLFF TRBV10-3 NA TRBD1 TRBJ1-4 12
TGTGCCAGCAGGAGCGGGGACACGGGCGGATCGCAGTATTTT CASRSGDTGGSQYF TRBV6-5 NA NA TRBJ2-3 14
TGCGCCAGCTCTCCGGGACAGGTGAATTCACCCCTCCACTTT CASSPGQVNSPLHF TRBV4-1 few TRBD1 TRBJ1-6 14
TGTGCCAGCAGCTTAGCAATAGGGGGCGCGTTCCCCACTGAAGCTTTCTTT CASSLAIGGAFPTEAFF TRBV11-3 NA TRBD1 TRBJ1-1 17
TGTGCCAGCAACAGGGATACGCAGTATTTT CASNRDTQYF TRBV21-1 NA NA TRBJ2-3 10
TGTGCCAGCCCCCCAAAGGGGGGGAGGACCGGGGAGCTGTTTTTT CASPPKGGRTGELFF TRBV7-9 NA NA TRBJ2-2 15